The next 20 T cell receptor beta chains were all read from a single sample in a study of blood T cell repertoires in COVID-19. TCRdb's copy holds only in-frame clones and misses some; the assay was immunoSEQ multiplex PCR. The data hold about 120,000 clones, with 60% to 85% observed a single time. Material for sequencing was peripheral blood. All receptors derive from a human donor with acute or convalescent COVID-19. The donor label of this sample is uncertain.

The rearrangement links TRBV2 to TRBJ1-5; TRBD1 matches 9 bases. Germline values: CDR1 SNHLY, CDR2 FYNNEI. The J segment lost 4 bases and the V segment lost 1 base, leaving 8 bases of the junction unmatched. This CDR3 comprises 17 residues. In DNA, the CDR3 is TGTGCCAGCAGTGAAGGGTCGCGGACAGGGGTAAATCAGCCCCAGCATTTT. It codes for CASSEGSRTGVNQPQHF.

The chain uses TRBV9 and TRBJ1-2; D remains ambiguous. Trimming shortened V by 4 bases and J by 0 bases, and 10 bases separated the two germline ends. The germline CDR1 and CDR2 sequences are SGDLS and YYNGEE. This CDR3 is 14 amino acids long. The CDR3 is CASSPGGTNYGYTF. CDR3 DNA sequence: TGTGCCAGCAGCCCCGGAGGGACTAACTATGGCTACACCTTC.

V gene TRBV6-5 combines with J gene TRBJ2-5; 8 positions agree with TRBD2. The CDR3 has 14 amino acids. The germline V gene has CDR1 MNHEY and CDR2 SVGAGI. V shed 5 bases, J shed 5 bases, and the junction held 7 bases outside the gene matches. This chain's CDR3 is CASSPGLAAETQYF. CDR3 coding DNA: TGTGCCAGCAGTCCTGGACTAGCCGCGGAGACCCAGTACTTC.

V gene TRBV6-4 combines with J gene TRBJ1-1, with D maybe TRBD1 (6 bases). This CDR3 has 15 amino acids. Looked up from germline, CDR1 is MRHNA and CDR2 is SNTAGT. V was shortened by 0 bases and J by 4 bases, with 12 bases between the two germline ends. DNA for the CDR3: TGTGCCAGCAGTGACTCGAGTCGAGGGGGCACTGAAGCTTTCTTT. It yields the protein CASSDSSRGGTEAFF.

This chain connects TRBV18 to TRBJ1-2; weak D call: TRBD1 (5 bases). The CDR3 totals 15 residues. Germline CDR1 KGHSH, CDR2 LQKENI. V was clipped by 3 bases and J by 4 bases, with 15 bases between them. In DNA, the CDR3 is TGTGCCAGCTCACCTCCAGGGACTAATACCTATGGCTACACCTTC. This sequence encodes CASSPPGTNTYGYTF.

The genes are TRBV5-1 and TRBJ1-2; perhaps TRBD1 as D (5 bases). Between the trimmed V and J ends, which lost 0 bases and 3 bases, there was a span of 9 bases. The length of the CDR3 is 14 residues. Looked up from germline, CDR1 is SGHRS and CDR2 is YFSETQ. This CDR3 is CASSLAGAYYGYTF. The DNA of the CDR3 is TGCGCCAGCAGCTTGGCTGGGGCCTACTATGGCTACACCTTC.

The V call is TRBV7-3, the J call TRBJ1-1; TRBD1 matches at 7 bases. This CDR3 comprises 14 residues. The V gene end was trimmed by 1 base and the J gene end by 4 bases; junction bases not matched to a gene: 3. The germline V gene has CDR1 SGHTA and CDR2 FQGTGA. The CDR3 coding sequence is TGTGCCAGCAGCTTAAAGGCAGGGGGCACTGAAGCTTTCTTT. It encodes CASSLKAGGTEAFF.

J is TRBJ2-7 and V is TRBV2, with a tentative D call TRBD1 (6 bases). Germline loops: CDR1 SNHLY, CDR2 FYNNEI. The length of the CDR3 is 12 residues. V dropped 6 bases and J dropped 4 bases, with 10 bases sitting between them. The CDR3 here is CASSDQGYEQYV. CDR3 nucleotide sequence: TGTGCCAGCAGCGACCAGGGGTACGAGCAGTACGTC.

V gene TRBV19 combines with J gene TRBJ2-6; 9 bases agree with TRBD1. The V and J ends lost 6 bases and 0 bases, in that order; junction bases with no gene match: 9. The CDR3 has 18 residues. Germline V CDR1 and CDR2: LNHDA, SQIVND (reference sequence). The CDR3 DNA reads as TGTGCCAGTAGCCCCCGGACAGGGGCGAGCTCTGGGGCCAACGTCCTGACTTTC. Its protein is CASSPRTGASSGANVLTF.

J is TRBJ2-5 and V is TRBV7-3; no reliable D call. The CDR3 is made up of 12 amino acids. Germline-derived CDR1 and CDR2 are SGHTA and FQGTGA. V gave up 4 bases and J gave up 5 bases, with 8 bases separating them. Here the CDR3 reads CASSYPGETQYF. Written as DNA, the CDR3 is TGTGCCAGCAGCTACCCCGGTGAGACCCAGTACTTC.

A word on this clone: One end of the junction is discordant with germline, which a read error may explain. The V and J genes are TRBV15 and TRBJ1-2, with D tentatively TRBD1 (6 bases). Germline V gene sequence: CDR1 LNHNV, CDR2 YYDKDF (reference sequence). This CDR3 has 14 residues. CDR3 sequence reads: CATSREAGDYGYTF. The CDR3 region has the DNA TGTGCCACCAGCCGAGAGGCAGGGGATTATGGCTACACCTTC.

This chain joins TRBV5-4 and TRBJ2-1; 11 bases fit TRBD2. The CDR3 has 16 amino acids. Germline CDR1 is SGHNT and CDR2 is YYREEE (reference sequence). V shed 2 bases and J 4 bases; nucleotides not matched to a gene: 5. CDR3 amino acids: CASSFPSGGRYNEQFF. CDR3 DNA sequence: TGTGCCAGCAGCTTTCCTAGCGGGGGGCGGTACAATGAGCAGTTCTTC.

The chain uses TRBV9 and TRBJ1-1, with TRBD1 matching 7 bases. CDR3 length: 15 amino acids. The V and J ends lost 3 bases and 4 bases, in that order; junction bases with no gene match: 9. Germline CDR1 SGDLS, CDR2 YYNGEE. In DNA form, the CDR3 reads TGTGCCAGCAGCGCCCGACAGGGCATGAGCACTGAAGCTTTCTTT. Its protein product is CASSARQGMSTEAFF.

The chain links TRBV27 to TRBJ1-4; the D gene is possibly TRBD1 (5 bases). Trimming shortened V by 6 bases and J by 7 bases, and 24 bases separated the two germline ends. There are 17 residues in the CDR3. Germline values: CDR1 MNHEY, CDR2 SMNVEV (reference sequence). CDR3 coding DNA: TGTGCCAGCAGCCCCCTCCTGGTGAGGGGAGGGAGTGAAAAACTGTTTTTT. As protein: CASSPLLVRGGSEKLFF.

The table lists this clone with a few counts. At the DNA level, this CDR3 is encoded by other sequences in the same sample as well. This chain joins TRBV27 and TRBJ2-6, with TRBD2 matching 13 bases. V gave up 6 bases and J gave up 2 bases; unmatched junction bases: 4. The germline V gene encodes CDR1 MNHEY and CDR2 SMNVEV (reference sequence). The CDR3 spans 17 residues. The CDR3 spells CASSGTSGGAGANVLTF. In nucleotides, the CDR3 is TGTGCCAGCAGCGGAACTAGCGGGGGGGCTGGGGCCAACGTCCTGACTTTC. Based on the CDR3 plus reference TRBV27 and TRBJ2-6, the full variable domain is EAQVTQNPRYLITVTGKKLTVTCSQNMNHEYMSWYRQDPGLGLRQIYYSMNVEVTDKGDVPEGYKVSRKEKRNFPLILESPSPNQTSLYFCASSGTSGGAGANVLTFGAGSRLTVL.

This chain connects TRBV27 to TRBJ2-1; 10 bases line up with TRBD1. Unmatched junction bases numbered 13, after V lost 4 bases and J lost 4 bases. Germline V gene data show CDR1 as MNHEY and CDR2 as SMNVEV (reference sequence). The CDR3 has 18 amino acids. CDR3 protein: CASSSQSGTGASYNEQFF. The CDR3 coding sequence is TGTGCCAGCAGTTCCCAATCCGGGACAGGGGCATCTTACAATGAGCAGTTCTTC.

As DNA, the CDR3 is TGTGCCAGCAGCTCGGGAACGTATAATTCACCCCTCCACTTT. Amino acids: CASSSGTYNSPLHF. The V and J genes are TRBV7-9 and TRBJ1-6; D gene unclear. This CDR3 is built from 14 residues. Germline V lookup: CDR1 SEHNR, CDR2 FQNEAQ (reference sequence). V gave up 4 bases and J gave up 4 bases, with 8 bases separating them.

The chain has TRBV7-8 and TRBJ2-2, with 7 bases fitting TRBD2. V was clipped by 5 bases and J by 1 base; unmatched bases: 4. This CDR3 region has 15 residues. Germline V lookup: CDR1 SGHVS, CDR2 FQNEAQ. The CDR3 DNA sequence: TGTGCCAGCAGCGCCGCGGGGGTGAACACCGGGGAGCTGTTTTTT. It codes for CASSAAGVNTGELFF.

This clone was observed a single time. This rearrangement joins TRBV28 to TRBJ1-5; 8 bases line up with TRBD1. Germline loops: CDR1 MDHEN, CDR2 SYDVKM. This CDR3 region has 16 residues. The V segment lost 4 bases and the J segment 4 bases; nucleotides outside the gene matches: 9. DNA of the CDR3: TGTGCCAGCAGTTCCCGTGAGACAGGGGATAATCAGCCCCAGCATTTT. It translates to CASSSRETGDNQPQHF.

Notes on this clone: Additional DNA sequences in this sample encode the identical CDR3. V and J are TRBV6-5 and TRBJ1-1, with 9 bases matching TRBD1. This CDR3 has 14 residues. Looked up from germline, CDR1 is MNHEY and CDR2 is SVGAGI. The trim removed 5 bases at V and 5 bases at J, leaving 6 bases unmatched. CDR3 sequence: CASSLTGGETEAFF. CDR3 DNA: TGTGCCAGCAGTCTGACAGGGGGTGAGACTGAAGCTTTCTTT.